This is a list of T cell receptor beta chains from one sample in a study of blood T cell repertoires in COVID-19. This table comes from immunoSEQ multiplex PCR, and its TCRdb copy is limited to in-frame clones, with some not included. The table shows about 280,000 clones, with 83% occurring only once. Source material: peripheral blood. The origin of the receptors is a woman in her 50s who had recovered from COVID-19. Both conserved end residues are trimmed from each CDR3. D genes are given only for firm matches. Size is stated for part of the rows, as once, few or many counts, or as a class when the clone is expanded.

D	V	J	size	CDR3
TRBD1	TRBV4-1	TRBJ1-4	.	ASSPKQGTATNEKLF
TRBD1	TRBV11-2	TRBJ2-5	once	ASSLVAGGRGETQY
TRBD1	TRBV28	TRBJ1-1	.	ASRMTGAGTEAF
.	TRBV5-1	TRBJ1-5	.	ASSLAGGMGQPQH
TRBD1	TRBV28	TRBJ1-2	.	ASSMPGQGVGGYT
TRBD2	TRBV19	TRBJ2-7	large	ASSLTSGSFNEQY
TRBD1	TRBV19	TRBJ1-1	.	ASSPGTGHGSEAF
.	TRBV7-8	TRBJ1-2	.	ASSLALRGRDYGYT
TRBD2	TRBV10-2	TRBJ2-7	.	ASRLAGGPEQY
TRBD2	TRBV5-1	TRBJ2-5	.	ASRRASGGQETQY
TRBD1	TRBV4-3	TRBJ1-2	.	ASSLQKPGTGNYGYT
.	TRBV5-5	TRBJ1-6	.	ASSAGLLNSPLH
.	TRBV28	TRBJ1-5	.	ASSLPDSSNQPQH
.	TRBV19	TRBJ2-7	.	ASSIGGSYEQY
.	TRBV7-6	TRBJ1-6	.	ASSSWVKIDFREDSPLH
TRBD1	TRBV27	TRBJ1-5	.	ASSLAQGGGQPQH
.	TRBV13	TRBJ2-1	.	ASSLLSTYNEQF
TRBD2	TRBV7-2	TRBJ2-7	.	ASSSLAGGPDEQY
TRBD2	TRBV18	TRBJ2-1	.	ASSPPIRGRINEQF
TRBD2	TRBV28	TRBJ2-5	once	ASSAGGYQETQY
.	TRBV6-5	TRBJ2-7	.	ASVFPGEQY
.	TRBV28	TRBJ2-7	.	ASRGDTYEQY
TRBD2	TRBV4-2	TRBJ2-2	.	ASSQDRLAGAVGELF
TRBD1	TRBV4-1	TRBJ2-1	few	ASRGTDVYNEQF
.	TRBV10-3	TRBJ2-7	.	AISSGTVRVEQY